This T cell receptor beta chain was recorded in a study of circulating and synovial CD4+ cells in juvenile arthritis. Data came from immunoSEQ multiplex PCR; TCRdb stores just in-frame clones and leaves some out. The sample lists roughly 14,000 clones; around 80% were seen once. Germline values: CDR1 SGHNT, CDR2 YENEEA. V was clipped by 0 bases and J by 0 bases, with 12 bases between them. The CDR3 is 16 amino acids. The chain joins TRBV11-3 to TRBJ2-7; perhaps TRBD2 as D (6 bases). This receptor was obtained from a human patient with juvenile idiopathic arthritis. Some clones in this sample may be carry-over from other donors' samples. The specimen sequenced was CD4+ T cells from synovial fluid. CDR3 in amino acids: CASSLETAGGSYEQYF. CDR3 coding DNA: TGTGCCAGCAGCTTAGAAACAGCCGGGGGCTCCTACGAGCAGTACTTC.